This T cell receptor beta chain comes out of a study of CD8 T cells in Susac syndrome. This clonotype appeared a single time. TCR beta sequences were obtained from blood CD8+ and CD4+ T cells. RNA in amounts of roughly 0.5 to 1 ug was reverse transcribed with random hexamers. Using its own MiXCR run on the immunoSEQ multiplex PCR reads, TCRdb lists one record per CDR3 protein. The table has around 120,000 distinct CDR3 sequences, around 94% seen once. J gave up 5 bases and V 6 bases, and 9 bases lay outside the gene matches. The CDR3 totals 14 residues. The germline V gene has CDR1 MNHEY and CDR2 SMNVEV (reference sequence).

The rearrangement joins TRBV27 to TRBJ1-1; the match to TRBD1 covers 7 bases. Sequenced material: CD4+ T cells from PBMCs. The TCR comes from a human donor with multiple sclerosis. The CDR3 bases are TGTGCCAGCAGGACCGGACAGGTTAAGACTGAAGCTTTCTTT. Translating it yields CASRTGQVKTEAFF.